These 23 T cell receptor beta chains originate from one sample sequenced in a study of early T cells in non-severe SARS-CoV-2 infection. TCRdb analysed the 5' RACE reads with MiXCR anew, one entry per CDR3 protein. The sample contains around 19,000 distinct CDR3 sequences, about 4.3% of which appear only once. Sequencing was performed on whole blood. Receptors originate from an adult who was a healthcare worker with PCR-confirmed SARS-CoV-2 infection or an uninfected control (not recorded which).

In this sample, this clonotype turned up a few times. The chain employs TRBV7-2 and TRBJ1-6, with 8 bases that match TRBD1. Germline values: CDR1 SGHTA, CDR2 FQGNSA. The ends lost 1 base at V and 16 bases at J; junction bases unmatched: 9. CDR3 length equals 14 residues. The CDR3 DNA reads as TGTGCCAGCAGCTTAGGTCATGGACAGGGCTTTCTCCACTTT. This translates into CASSLGHGQGFLHF.

In this sample, this clonotype turned up many times. The chain uses TRBV5-6 and TRBJ1-6; D not certain. The CDR3 is made up of 17 amino acids. Germline V gives CDR1 SGHDT, CDR2 YYEEEE. The V end lost 4 bases, the J end lost 0 bases, and 14 bases lay between the germline ends. The CDR3 DNA sequence: TGTGCCAGCAGCCCAAGTACGAAAAGCTCCTATAATTCACCCCTCCACTTT. Translation: CASSPSTKSSYNSPLHF.

This clonotype was counted ten times or more. This rearrangement joins TRBV5-1 to TRBJ2-3, with a possible D match to TRBD1 (5 bases). The length of the CDR3 is 14 residues. In germline, CDR1 is SGHRS, CDR2 YFSETQ. V lost 0 bases and J 1 base, leaving 6 bases between the germline ends. The CDR3 loop reads CASSLAQGTDTQYF. The CDR3 coding sequence is TGCGCCAGCAGCTTGGCACAGGGCACAGATACGCAGTATTTT.

At least ten counts were recorded for this clonotype. The chain uses TRBV7-2 and TRBJ2-4, with D uncertain. Between the trimmed V and J ends, which lost 6 bases and 2 bases, there was a span of 11 bases. The CDR3 runs 14 residues. Germline loops: CDR1 SGHTA, CDR2 FQGNSA. CDR3 in DNA: TGTGCCAGCAGTTATGACTTCACCAAAAACATTCAGTACTTC. It yields the protein CASSYDFTKNIQYF.

The J gene is TRBJ2-7, the V gene TRBV28; 11 positions agree with TRBD1. This CDR3 has 13 residues. V lost 6 bases, J lost 5 bases, and 3 bases stayed unmatched. Germline V gene lookup returns CDR1 MDHEN and CDR2 SYDVKM. The CDR3 is CASSPGQGDEQYF. For the CDR3, the DNA is TGTGCCAGCAGCCCGGGACAGGGGGACGAGCAGTACTTC.

This clonotype has at least ten counts. The genes are TRBV5-4 and TRBJ2-1, with 10 nucleotides matching TRBD2. The germline CDR1 and CDR2 sequences are SGHNT and YYREEE (reference sequence). V trimming: 1 base; J trimming: 4 bases; junction bases outside the gene matches: 2. This CDR3 comprises 15 residues. CDR3 DNA sequence: TGTGCCAGCAGCTTGCTAGCGGGGGATTACAATGAGCAGTTCTTC. It codes for CASSLLAGDYNEQFF. Complete variable domain (other parts from reference TRBV5-4 and TRBJ2-1): ETGVTQSPTHLIKTRGQQVTLRCSSQSGHNTVSWYQQALGQGPQFIFQYYREEENGRGNFPPRFSGLQFPNYSSELNVNALELDDSALYLCASSLLAGDYNEQFFGPGTRLTVL.

This clonotype has more than one count but fewer than ten. The V gene is TRBV6-6, the J gene TRBJ2-7; D not certain. Per germline, CDR1 MNHNY and CDR2 SVGAGI (reference sequence). The CDR3 runs to 10 residues. V lost 5 bases and J lost 4, with 3 bases in between. CDR3 protein: CASSQYEQYF. Here the CDR3 DNA reads TGTGCCAGCAGTCAGTACGAGCAGTACTTC.

This clonotype has at least ten counts. This chain links TRBV20-1 with TRBJ1-5, with 7 bases aligning to TRBD1. The CDR3 has 17 amino acids. Per the germline V gene, CDR1 is DFQATT and CDR2 is SNEGSKA (reference sequence). The ends lost 4 bases at V and 1 base at J; junction bases unmatched: 13. CDR3 nucleotide sequence: TGCAGTGCTACCCCGAACAGGGGAAGGCTGAGCAATCAGCCCCAGCATTTT. Translating it yields CSATPNRGRLSNQPQHF.

This clonotype was seen ten or more times. V usage is TRBV7-9 and J usage is TRBJ2-7; D perhaps matches TRBD2 (6 bases). Germline V CDR1 and CDR2: SEHNR, FQNEAQ (reference sequence). The V end was cut by 5 bases, the J end by 2 bases, with 16 bases between. This CDR3 region has 15 residues. The DNA of the CDR3 is TGTGCCAGCAGCCCGCTGGGTGGAGGGACCTACGAGCAGTACTTC. Residues: CASSPLGGGTYEQYF.

This clonotype was seen ten or more times. The rearrangement joins TRBV10-3 to TRBJ1-5; 9 bases agree with TRBD1. Trimming took 0 bases from V and 8 from J; bases not matched to a gene: 5. Per germline, CDR1 ENHRY and CDR2 SYGVKD. The CDR3 has 15 amino acids. The CDR3 is CAISESRQGVEPQHF. CDR3 bases: TGTGCCATCAGTGAGTCCAGACAGGGGGTCGAGCCCCAGCATTTT.

This clonotype is medium-sized in the sample. The rearrangement joins TRBV7-9 to TRBJ1-6; weak D call: TRBD1 (5 bases). V lost 5 bases and J lost 6, with 8 bases in between. Germline V lookup: CDR1 SEHNR, CDR2 FQNEAQ (reference sequence). The CDR3 contains 13 residues. The DNA of the CDR3 is TGTGCCAGCAGCCGTGACAGTAATTCACCCCTCCACTTT. Translated, it gives CASSRDSNSPLHF.

This clonotype has a count of ten or more. The chain links TRBV7-8 to TRBJ2-3; no clear D. V was clipped by 1 base and J by 3 bases, with 11 bases between them. The CDR3 runs to 15 residues. Germline V lookup: CDR1 SGHVS, CDR2 FQNEAQ. DNA of the CDR3: TGTGCCAGCAGCTTAGAAGGAGAACAAACAGATACGCAGTATTTT. Amino acid sequence: CASSLEGEQTDTQYF.

The V gene is TRBV10-3, the J gene TRBJ1-1, with TRBD1 identical over 12 bases. The CDR3 runs to 16 residues. Germline CDR1 reads ENHRY; CDR2 reads SYGVKD. Trimming cost V 6 bases and J 6 bases; bases outside gene matches: 11. CDR3 sequence reads: CAIREAPGQGAPEAFF. The CDR3 nucleotides are TGTGCCATCAGAGAAGCCCCGGGACAGGGGGCGCCTGAAGCTTTCTTT.

V is TRBV6-2 or TRBV6-3 and J is TRBJ2-1; TRBD2 aligns across 8 bases. CDR3 size: 14 residues. Germline V gene sequence: CDR1 MNHEY, CDR2 SVGEGT. V shed 1 base and J 8 bases; nucleotides not matched to a gene: 4. The DNA of the CDR3 is TGTGCCAGCAGTTACTATAGCGGGGAGGATGAGCAGTTCTTC. It codes for CASSYYSGEDEQFF.

In its sample, this clonotype is medium-sized. The V gene is TRBV3-1, the J gene TRBJ2-6; D is possibly TRBD2 (6 bases). Deletions cut 3 bases from V and 1 base from J, with 19 bases between. Germline loops: CDR1 LGHDT, CDR2 YNNKEL (reference sequence). The CDR3 sequence is 19 residues long. The CDR3, as DNA: TGTGCCAGCAGCCATACTCCGGGACTCCTATGGTCTGGGGCCAACGTCCTGACTTTC. Translated, it gives CASSHTPGLLWSGANVLTF. Looking up the rest from reference TRBV3-1 and TRBJ2-6 gives the full variable domain: DTAVSQTPKYLVTQMGNDKSIKCEQNLGHDTMYWYKQDSKKFLKIMFSYNNKELIINETVPNRFSPKSPDKAHLNLHINSLELGDSAVYFCASSHTPGLLWSGANVLTFGAGSRLTVL.

This clonotype was seen many times. The CDR3 DNA follows: TGTGCCAGCAGCTTAGTTGCAGGGATGAATTCACCCCTCCACTTT. Protein: CASSLVAGMNSPLHF. This chain joins TRBV7-2 and TRBJ1-6, with D perhaps TRBD1 (5 bases). The germline V and J ends were trimmed by 1 base and 7 bases, with 11 bases remaining between them. Germline V gene lookup returns CDR1 SGHTA and CDR2 FQGNSA. This CDR3 is 15 amino acids long.

In its sample, this clonotype was seen a few times. The genes are TRBV29-1 and TRBJ1-1, with D perhaps TRBD1 (5 bases). Germline V gene sequence: CDR1 SQVTM, CDR2 ANQGSEA. The CDR3 length is 19 residues. V was pared by 8 bases and J by 2 bases, with 33 bases between. The CDR3 DNA sequence: TGCAGCCCGAAAACGGCTTCGCCCGGGAAAAAAGACAGCAACACTGAAGCTTTCTTT. This codes for CSPKTASPGKKDSNTEAFF.

This clonotype is labeled medium-sized (0.01 to 0.1%). The CDR3 DNA reads TGCGCCAGCAGCCAAGATTGGGCAGGGGCAGATACGCAGTATTTT. This translates into CASSQDWAGADTQYF. The genes are TRBV4-3 and TRBJ2-3, with D possibly being TRBD1 (6 bases). CDR3 length: 15 residues. The germline V gene encodes CDR1 LGHNA and CDR2 YSLEER. V lost 0 bases and J lost 4, with 11 bases in between.

This clonotype was counted many times. This chain uses TRBV9 with TRBJ2-1; 7 bases are shared with TRBD1. Germline V gene data show CDR1 as SGDLS and CDR2 as YYNGEE. The J segment lost 7 bases and the V segment lost 6 bases, leaving 13 bases of the junction unmatched. This CDR3 has 15 residues. The CDR3, as DNA: TGTGCCAGCACCAGGGACCCAGGGGGTAGGAATGAGCAGTTCTTC. Its translation is CASTRDPGGRNEQFF.

This clonotype has more than one count but fewer than ten. The chain recombines TRBV20-1 with TRBJ2-2, with TRBD1 matching over 7 bases. V shed 0 bases, J shed 1 base, and the junction held 5 bases outside the gene matches. CDR3 length: 16 residues. CDR1 DFQATT and CDR2 SNEGSKA come from the germline V gene (reference sequence). The CDR3 region has the DNA TGCAGTGCTAGAGATAGGAGACAGGGGAACACCGGGGAGCTGTTTTTT. This encodes CSARDRRQGNTGELFF.

Here the CDR3 DNA reads TGTGCCAGCAGCCCTCCCGGGGCAGGGACTGGAAACACCATATATTTT. It codes for CASSPPGAGTGNTIYF. The chain joins TRBV7-2 to TRBJ1-3, with D perhaps TRBD1 (5 bases). The CDR3 is 16 amino acids. V lost 5 bases and J 2 bases, leaving 16 bases between the germline ends. Germline V gene sequence: CDR1 SGHTA, CDR2 FQGNSA.

The chain links TRBV6-2 or TRBV6-3 to TRBJ2-7; TRBD2 matches 7 bases. V lost 6 bases to trimming and J lost 4 bases; unmatched junction nucleotides: 9. This CDR3 spans 14 amino acids. The germline V gene has CDR1 MNHEY and CDR2 SVGEGT. CDR3 protein: CASRRAGERYEQYF. The CDR3 DNA follows: TGTGCCAGCAGACGGGCGGGAGAAAGATACGAGCAGTACTTC.

There are many counts of this clonotype. At one of its ends the junction is not consistent with the germline gene, which may arise from a read error. The chain has TRBV14 and TRBJ1-1, with TRBD1 as a possible D gene (6 bases). The CDR3 length is 14 residues. Germline CDR1 and CDR2: SGHDN and FVKESK. CDR3 sequence reads: CASSPGLRDTEVFF. DNA for the CDR3: TGTGCCAGCAGCCCGGGCCTCCGGGACACCGAAGTTTTCTTT.